These 14 T cell receptor beta chains were all obtained from the same sample, sequenced in a study of Ad26.COV2.S vaccination and SARS-CoV-2 variants. Documented treatment: around 19 received Ad26.COV2.S at low or high dose, single or two shots; about 5 received placebo; per-sample allocation not given. Day 63 after the first injection of vaccine or placebo was the sampling time. Clones were sequenced by immunoSEQ multiplex PCR, and TCRdb holds only the in-frame ones, with some missing. The sample holds 300,000 to 350,000 clones, 70% to 90% seen once. Sample: peripheral blood, taken in a trial of Ad26.COV2.S vaccine versus placebo. Receptors were obtained from a person between 18 and 65 years old who received the Ad26.COV2.S COVID-19 vaccine or a placebo.

The V call is TRBV7-9, the J call TRBJ1-2, with a tentative D call TRBD1 (5 bases). This CDR3 comprises 15 residues. V gave up 6 bases and J gave up 4 bases, with 18 bases separating them. Germline values: CDR1 SEHNR, CDR2 FQNEAQ (reference sequence). The CDR3: CASSPVATQGYGYTF. In DNA, the CDR3 is TGTGCCAGCAGTCCAGTTGCGACTCAGGGCTATGGCTACACCTTC. The whole variable domain, filled in from reference TRBV7-9 and TRBJ1-2, reads DTGVSQNPRHKITKRGQNVTFRCDPISEHNRLYWYRQTLGQGPEFLTYFQNEAQLEKSRLLSDRFSAERPKGSFSTLEIQRTEQGDSAMYLCASSPVATQGYGYTFGSGTRLTVV.

V is TRBV6-5 and J is TRBJ1-6; maybe TRBD1 (5 bases). CDR3 length: 15 amino acids. V shed 6 bases and J shed 5 bases, with 14 bases lying between them. Germline V gives CDR1 MNHEY, CDR2 SVGAGI. The CDR3 spells CASSGTDRDNSPLHF. CDR3 nucleotides: TGTGCCAGCAGCGGGACCGACAGAGATAATTCACCCCTCCACTTT.

CDR3 in amino acids: CASSFPGDRTTSDGYTF. In nucleotides, the CDR3 is TGTGCCAGCAGCTTCCCGGGGGACAGGACCACTTCGGATGGCTACACCTTC. The rearrangement joins TRBV7-9 to TRBJ1-2; 8 bases line up with TRBD1. V was pared by 3 bases and J by 6 bases, with 15 bases of the junction left unmatched. Germline values: CDR1 SEHNR, CDR2 FQNEAQ (reference sequence). The CDR3 is made up of 17 amino acids.

The V and J genes are TRBV28 and TRBJ2-7; D not certain. Deletions cut 3 bases from V and 4 bases from J, with 13 bases between. The CDR3 covers 14 residues. Germline V lookup: CDR1 MDHEN, CDR2 SYDVKM. The chain's CDR3 is CASSFPGPVYEQYF. The CDR3 nucleotides read TGTGCCAGCAGTTTTCCCGGGCCAGTGTACGAGCAGTACTTC.

CDR3: CATGRGVNSPLHF. The CDR3 region has the DNA TGTGCCACCGGCCGTGGAGTGAATTCACCCCTCCACTTT. This chain uses TRBV28 with TRBJ1-6, with D unresolved. This CDR3 is 13 amino acids long. Trimming cost V 10 bases and J 7 bases, with 14 bases left between them. CDR1 and CDR2 from the germline V gene are MDHEN and SYDVKM.

The chain joins TRBV3-1 (or the pseudogene TRBV3-2) to TRBJ2-7, with 9 positions matching TRBD1. Germline V gene data show CDR1 as LGHDT and CDR2 as YNNKEL (reference sequence). V was clipped by 7 bases and J by 2 bases; unmatched bases: 6. The CDR3 is made up of 14 amino acids. CDR3 sequence (DNA): TGTGCCAGCACACGGGGGGACAGGGCCTACGAGCAGTACTTC. Translating gives CASTRGDRAYEQYF.

The chain couples TRBV6-5 to TRBJ1-2; 9 bases agree with TRBD1. Germline lookup yields CDR1 MNHEY and CDR2 SVGAGI. V lost 6 bases and J lost 6; bases outside the gene matches: 8. The CDR3 spans 14 residues. For the CDR3, the DNA is TGTGCCAGCAGGGCTCAGGACAGGGGAAATGGCTACACCTTC. Protein sequence: CASRAQDRGNGYTF.

The CDR3 nucleotides are TGTGCCAGCAGCTTAGTTTCCGGGGAGCAGTTCTTC. The encoded protein is CASSLVSGEQFF. The chain employs TRBV7-2 and TRBJ2-1; D gene unclear. Between the trimmed V and J ends, which lost 1 base and 10 bases, there was a span of 8 bases. Looked up from germline, CDR1 is SGHTA and CDR2 is FQGNSA. CDR3 length: 12 residues.

This chain links TRBV29-1 with TRBJ1-3; no reliable D call. The V and J ends lost 3 bases and 7 bases respectively, with 10 bases between them. The V gene's germline CDR1 is SQVTM and CDR2 ANQGSEA. CDR3 length: 12 amino acids. The chain's CDR3 is CSVEAIGNTIYF. The DNA for the CDR3 is TGCAGCGTTGAGGCTATAGGCAACACCATATATTTT.

The chain has TRBV10-3 and TRBJ2-3; 14 bases match TRBD2. The CDR3 contains 15 residues. CDR1 is ENHRY, CDR2 SYGVKD, per germline. The junction had 8 bases not matched to a gene; V was cut back by 10 bases and J by 5 bases. The CDR3 reads CASRLAGGKGDTQYF. The CDR3 nucleotides are TGTGCCAGCCGACTAGCGGGGGGGAAGGGAGATACGCAGTATTTT.

The genes are TRBV30 and TRBJ2-3; D call uncertain. CDR1 and CDR2 from the germline V gene are GTSNPN and SVGIG (reference sequence). There are 14 residues in the CDR3. Trimming removed 3 bases at V and 0 bases at J, with 10 bases between. The CDR3 coding sequence is TGTGCCTGGAGAACTCCCGGGAGCACAGATACGCAGTATTTT. Translation: CAWRTPGSTDTQYF.

V gene TRBV2 combines with J gene TRBJ1-6; D possibly corresponds to TRBD1 (5 bases). The CDR3 covers 16 residues. Germline assignment: CDR1 SNHLY and CDR2 FYNNEI. V lost 5 bases and J lost 6, with 17 bases in between. CDR3 in amino acids: CASSRTRDPSNSPLHF. Written as DNA, the CDR3 is TGTGCCAGCAGTCGCACCCGGGACCCAAGTAATTCACCCCTCCACTTT.

This sequence joins TRBV12-2 and TRBJ1-2. TRBV12-2 is a known pseudogene. The CDR3 totals 13 residues. CDR3 bases: TGTGCAAGTCGCTTACCCTCGAGGGATGGCTACACCTTC. This encodes CASRLPSRDGYTF.

The genes are TRBV4-1 and TRBJ1-4, with D unresolved. The CDR3 extends over 15 amino acids. The germline V and J ends were trimmed by 1 base and 6 bases, with 12 bases remaining between them. Germline CDR1 and CDR2: MGHRA and YSYEKL. CDR3 nucleotide sequence: TGCGCCAGCAGCCAAGGATACGTCGACGATGAAAAACTGTTTTTT. Encoded protein: CASSQGYVDDEKLFF.